The 26 T cell receptor beta chains below come from one sample, sequenced in a study of T cells after yellow fever vaccination. TCRdb re-derived calls from the 5' RACE reads in MiXCR, one entry per CDR3 protein. The sample lists a few hundred thousand distinct CDR3 sequences, over 4.5% seen once, with roughly 3.4% in the top ten. Sequenced material: CD4+ T cells sorted from PBMCs, taken on the day of the yellow fever booster vaccination. These receptors were collected from a man between 18 and 35 years old who received the YFV17D yellow fever vaccine.

V and J are TRBV12-3 or TRBV12-4 and TRBJ1-5; a possible D gene is TRBD1 (5 bases). The V gene lost 3 bases and the J gene lost 4 bases, with 10 bases spanning the gap. The CDR3 totals 14 residues. The CDR3 loop is CASSLLGVNQPQHF. The CDR3 DNA follows: TGTGCCAGCAGTTTGTTAGGGGTAAATCAGCCCCAGCATTTT.

This clonotype was picked up a small number of times. The genes are TRBV9 and TRBJ2-1; unclear D gene. This CDR3 has 12 residues. V was clipped by 4 bases and J by 12 bases, with 14 bases between them. Looked up from germline, CDR1 is SGDLS and CDR2 is YYNGEE. This CDR3 reads CASSPAANTQFF. DNA for the CDR3: TGTGCCAGCAGCCCCGCCGCAAACACGCAGTTCTTC. Full variable domain (rest looked up from reference TRBV9 and TRBJ2-1): DSGVTQTPKHLITATGQRVTLRCSPRSGDLSVYWYQQSLDQGLQFLIQYYNGEERAKGNILERFSAQQFPDLHSELNLSSLELGDSALYFCASSPAANTQFFGPGTRLTVL.

The chain has TRBV11-2 and TRBJ2-1; 10 positions match TRBD1. The V gene's germline CDR1 is SGHAT and CDR2 FQNNGV. This CDR3 region has 16 residues. J was trimmed by 7 bases and V by 4 bases; bases with no gene match: 10. This chain's CDR3 is CASSSIRDRGPNEQFF. In DNA, the CDR3 is TGTGCCAGCAGCTCAATCCGGGACAGGGGACCGAATGAGCAGTTCTTC.

This clonotype was recorded at least ten times. The chain recombines TRBV12-3 or TRBV12-4 with TRBJ2-4, with TRBD1 as a possible D gene (6 bases). This CDR3 has 15 residues. The V end was cut by 5 bases, the J end by 5 bases, with 16 bases between. CDR3: CASSTIWTEENIQYF. CDR3 coding DNA: TGTGCCAGCAGTACCATCTGGACAGAAGAAAACATTCAGTACTTC.

This chain uses TRBV12-3 or TRBV12-4 with TRBJ2-2; TRBD2 matches at 8 bases. This CDR3 comprises 15 residues. J was trimmed by 6 bases and V by 7 bases; bases with no gene match: 10. CDR3 bases: TGTGCCAGCATGACAAGCGGGGGACAAGCCGGGGAGCTGTTTTTT. Its protein is CASMTSGGQAGELFF.

The sample holds a few counts of this clonotype. The chain uses TRBV12-3 or TRBV12-4 and TRBJ2-5; D gene ambiguous. The CDR3 runs to 15 residues. Trimming took off 6 bases at V and 5 bases at J, with 19 bases between the two ends. In DNA form, the CDR3 reads TGTGCCAGCAGCCGAACTACCGGTAGTACGGAGACCCAGTACTTC. Amino acids: CASSRTTGSTETQYF.

The chain employs TRBV12-3 or TRBV12-4 and TRBJ2-7; D not certain. This CDR3 contains 12 residues. The ends were cut back, 5 bases at V and 6 bases at J, with 11 bases in the middle. The DNA of the CDR3 is TGTGCCAGCAGTCCCCGGTTGGGCGAGCAGTACGTC. Translation: CASSPRLGEQYV.

The sample holds many counts of this clonotype. The genes are TRBV7-2 and TRBJ2-5; 9 bases agree with TRBD1. J lost 6 bases, V lost 3 bases, and 5 bases had no gene match. The CDR3 is 14 amino acids. The germline gives CDR1 SGHTA, CDR2 FQGNSA. CDR3 nucleotide sequence: TGTGCCAGCAGCTTCGGGACAGGGAAGAAGACCCAGTACTTC. This codes for CASSFGTGKKTQYF.

This clonotype was seen many times. The CDR3 here is CASSPGPLADTIYF. Written as DNA, the CDR3 is TGTGCCAGCAGCCCCGGGCCTTTAGCGGACACCATATATTTT. The rearrangement links TRBV7-2 to TRBJ1-3; D gene ambiguous. V gave up 5 bases and J gave up 8 bases, with 16 bases separating them. The CDR3 has 14 amino acids. The germline V gene encodes CDR1 SGHTA and CDR2 FQGNSA.

This clonotype has at least ten counts. The V call is TRBV20-1, the J call TRBJ2-7, with D tentatively TRBD1 (5 bases). V was cut by 1 base and J by 0 bases, with 10 bases left in between. Looked up from germline, CDR1 is DFQATT and CDR2 is SNEGSKA (reference sequence). This CDR3 comprises 14 residues. CDR3 bases: TGCAGTGCTAGAGGCCCCAGGGACTCCTACGAGCAGTACTTC. Its translation is CSARGPRDSYEQYF.

The chain uses TRBV19 and TRBJ1-5; a possible D gene is TRBD1 (5 bases). The V and J ends lost 5 bases and 6 bases respectively, with 20 bases between them. CDR3 length: 16 residues. The germline CDR1 and CDR2 sequences are LNHDA and SQIVND (reference sequence). CDR3 sequence: CASSALAGRGVQPQHF. As DNA, the CDR3 is TGTGCCAGTAGTGCCCTGGCGGGACGAGGGGTTCAGCCCCAGCATTTT.

J is TRBJ1-2 and V is TRBV20-1; D is undetermined. Per the germline V gene, CDR1 is DFQATT and CDR2 is SNEGSKA (reference sequence). With 3 bases removed from V and 8 bases from J, the gap between germline ends came to 7 bases. The CDR3 covers 10 residues. In DNA, the CDR3 is TGCAGTGCTAGCCGCCTAGGCTACACCTTC. Amino acid sequence: CSASRLGYTF.

Only a few counts were recorded for this clonotype. The rearrangement joins TRBV5-6 to TRBJ1-1; TRBD1 is a possible D gene (5 bases). CDR3 length: 14 residues. Trimming shortened V by 1 base and J by 4 bases, and 11 bases separated the two germline ends. Germline V gene lookup returns CDR1 SGHDT and CDR2 YYEEEE. The CDR3 DNA is TGTGCCAGCAGCTTGTACGCGGGGGGCACTGAAGCTTTCTTT. It specifies CASSLYAGGTEAFF.

The chain links TRBV9 to TRBJ1-1; D is possibly TRBD1 (6 bases). Germline CDR1 SGDLS, CDR2 YYNGEE. The CDR3 loop spans 15 amino acids. With 4 bases removed from V and 1 base from J, the gap between germline ends came to 14 bases. CDR3 protein: CASSLNVGANTEAFF. The CDR3 DNA reads TGTGCCAGCAGCCTTAATGTGGGGGCGAACACTGAAGCTTTCTTT.

The chain combines TRBV28 with TRBJ1-2; no clear D gene. V was cut by 6 bases and J by 3 bases, with 8 bases left in between. Germline loops: CDR1 MDHEN, CDR2 SYDVKM. This CDR3 is built from 12 residues. CDR3 loop: CASSPTDYGYTF. CDR3 DNA sequence: TGTGCCAGCAGCCCGACGGACTATGGCTACACCTTC.

Ten or more counts support this clonotype. This sequence joins TRBV6-5 and TRBJ1-2; D unclear. Germline assignment: CDR1 MNHEY and CDR2 SVGAGI. The CDR3 spans 13 residues. V lost 2 bases to trimming and J lost 4 bases, with 8 bases between them. The CDR3 DNA reads TGTGCCAGCAGTTACCCGGGCACCTATGGCTACACCTTC. Its protein product is CASSYPGTYGYTF.

This chain uses TRBV5-6 with TRBJ2-7; 7 nucleotides line up with TRBD2. Germline CDR1 is SGHDT and CDR2 is YYEEEE. The V and J ends lost 3 bases and 6 bases, in that order; junction bases with no gene match: 18. The CDR3 is made up of 17 amino acids. As DNA, the CDR3 is TGTGCCAGCAGCTCGCGCGGTGAGGGAGCGGGGAGACGCGAGCAGTACGTC. Translated: CASSSRGEGAGRREQYV.

In its sample, this clonotype was seen a few times. This chain uses TRBV6-5 with TRBJ1-1; D uncertain. The germline V and J ends were trimmed by 8 bases and 7 bases, with 17 bases remaining between them. This CDR3 comprises 13 residues. Germline V gene lookup returns CDR1 MNHEY and CDR2 SVGAGI. The CDR3 is CASSKSHTYEAFF. The DNA for the CDR3 is TGTGCCAGCTCGAAATCACACACTTATGAAGCTTTCTTT.

This clonotype turned up a few times. This chain connects TRBV11-2 to TRBJ1-3; 9 bases agree with TRBD1. The ends lost 5 bases at V and 2 bases at J; junction bases unmatched: 4. Germline loops: CDR1 SGHAT, CDR2 FQNNGV. This CDR3 spans 15 amino acids. CDR3 amino acids: CASSATGGTGNTIYF. The CDR3 DNA reads as TGTGCCAGCAGCGCGACAGGGGGGACTGGAAACACCATATATTTT.

This rearrangement joins TRBV7-9 to TRBJ2-1, with 7 positions matching TRBD2. The CDR3 runs 15 residues. V was pared by 3 bases and J by 1 base, with 3 bases of the junction left unmatched. Germline assignment: CDR1 SEHNR and CDR2 FQNEAQ (reference sequence). CDR3 bases: TGTGCCAGCAGCTTTCTAGCGGCATCCTACAATGAGCAGTTCTTC. This gives the protein CASSFLAASYNEQFF.

This clonotype was counted between two and nine times. V and J are TRBV7-8 and TRBJ1-2, with D possibly matching TRBD1 (6 bases). This CDR3 spans 15 amino acids. Germline V gene sequence: CDR1 SGHVS, CDR2 FQNEAQ. Trimming pared 5 bases from V and 5 bases from J, leaving 18 bases between. The DNA for the CDR3 is TGTGCCAGCAGCCGGGGGGGGGCTCAGGAATATGGCTACACCTTC. Its protein is CASSRGGAQEYGYTF.

The sample holds many counts of this clonotype. This chain links TRBV7-6 with TRBJ2-7; 8 nucleotides agree with TRBD2. Germline CDR1 reads SGHVS; CDR2 reads FNYEAQ. Trimming cost V 2 bases and J 8 bases; bases outside gene matches: 14. The CDR3 covers 16 residues. The chain's CDR3 is CASSLLGRGVPGKQYF. The CDR3, as DNA: TGTGCCAGCAGCTTATTGGGGCGGGGGGTCCCCGGAAAGCAGTACTTC.

This clonotype was counted between two and nine times. V is TRBV29-1 and J is TRBJ1-5, with D possibly being TRBD1 (5 bases). V lost 6 bases, J lost 2 bases, and 17 bases lay in between. This CDR3 has 15 residues. Looked up from germline, CDR1 is SQVTM and CDR2 is ANQGSEA. CDR3 sequence: CSVGIGASGNQPQHF. Written as DNA, the CDR3 is TGCAGCGTCGGGATCGGGGCTTCGGGCAATCAGCCCCAGCATTTT. Full variable domain (remainder filled in from reference TRBV29-1 and TRBJ1-5): SAVISQKPSRDICQRGTSLTIQCQVDSQVTMMFWYRQQPGQSLTLIATANQGSEATYESGFVIDKFPISRPNLTFSTLTVSNMSPEDSSIYLCSVGIGASGNQPQHFGDGTRLSIL.

The chain couples TRBV2 to TRBJ2-6; 8 bases align to TRBD1. Germline loops: CDR1 SNHLY, CDR2 FYNNEI. The CDR3 has 15 amino acids. After removal of 7 bases from V and 2 bases from J, the junction contained 4 bases not matched to a gene. The CDR3 reads CASTKDRAGANVLTF. CDR3 bases: TGTGCCAGCACCAAGGACAGGGCTGGGGCCAACGTCCTGACTTTC.

The V call is TRBV20-1, the J call TRBJ2-2; either TRBD1 or TRBD2 may fit D (6 bases each). The CDR3 consists of 14 residues. The germline V and J ends were trimmed by 2 bases and 6 bases, with 13 bases remaining between them. In germline, CDR1 is DFQATT, CDR2 SNEGSKA (reference sequence). CDR3 in DNA: TGCAGTGCTAGACCGGGGGCCGTTGCCGGGGAGCTGTTTTTT. This encodes CSARPGAVAGELFF.

This chain links TRBV12-3 or TRBV12-4 with TRBJ1-1; D is ambiguous. This CDR3 is built from 16 residues. The V end lost 7 bases, the J end lost 6 bases, and 24 bases lay between the germline ends. CDR3 bases: TGTGCCAGCACCTGGACGGGCGCCCCGGGTAGGCCTGAAGCTTTCTTT. It specifies CASTWTGAPGRPEAFF.